The entry below gives a single T cell receptor beta chain sequence along with its context. The antigen is not known. Germline loops: CDR1 SEHNR, CDR2 FQNEAQ (reference sequence). The CDR3 runs 15 residues. V lost 9 bases to trimming and J lost 2 bases, with 18 bases between them. MiXCR, applied by TCRdb to the reads, yields one record per CDR3 protein. Of roughly 860,000 distinct CDR3 sequences listed, 30% to 35% are singletons. This sample was included in a study of T cell repertoires in cytomegalovirus infection. Points from the study as a whole: There were HLA-C-restricted CMV-specific TCR beta clonotypes dominating the ex vivo response.

This TCR came from a human donor in good health (CMV status not recorded). Some clones in this sample may be carry-over from other donors' samples. The chain has TRBV7-9 and TRBJ2-3; D is possibly TRBD2 (6 bases). Specimen: cultured CD8+ T cells from PBMCs, collected from culture after CMV antigen stimulation. CDR3 residues: CASQLLGGITDTQYF. DNA of the CDR3: TGTGCCAGTCAGCTTCTCGGGGGTATCACAGATACGCAGTATTTT.